The clone carrying this T cell receptor beta chain was detected only a few times. Its target is not known. This record comes from a study of identical twins. One entry per CDR3 protein results from TCRdb running MiXCR on the 5' RACE reads. This repertoire shows 450,000 or so distinct CDR3 sequences, 14% found once; its top ten account for approximately 0.98%. Trimming stripped 3 bases from V and 0 bases from J, with 8 bases between. Germline V gene sequence: CDR1 DFQATT, CDR2 SNEGSKA (reference sequence). CDR3 length: 13 residues. Notes on the study in general: Twins shared beta out-of-frame sequences in excess, but this excess was weaker. Memory repertoires showed no such pattern, whereas abundant cord blood beta clonotypes carried fewer insertions.

This sample was shared with a second study, whose subject was yellow fever vaccine responses in identical twins. From that study: Twins' T cell vaccine responses reportedly looked partly convergent, partly personalized.

The sequence was collected from a woman aged 18-29 years in good health. The specimen was CD4+ T cells sorted from blood. This chain uses TRBV20-1 with TRBJ2-5; D remains unclear. The CDR3 DNA reads TGCAGTGCTAGTCTCCGGTACCAAGAGACCCAGTACTTC. Its translation: CSASLRYQETQYF.